This TCR beta chain derives from a study of shared clonotypes between healthy human individuals. Study-level results: Memory subsets had estimated richness that was generally smaller than that of naive subsets.

Healthy HIV-negative adults with no recent acute infections or vaccinations were recruited as donors. Here immunoSEQ multiplex PCR was the method, and the copy in TCRdb shows in-frame clones only, minus some. The sample has some 2.4 million clones, approximately 94% seen once. For this clone: Its antigen is still unknown.

Sample: naive CD4+ T cells from PBMCs. Subset denoted: CD45RA+ positively selected. This clonotype was obtained from a man aged 18 to 29 in good health. Some clones in this sample may be carry-over from other donors' samples.

CDR3 residues: CASRLYDRFGTEAFF. The CDR3 nucleotides are TGTGCCAGCAGATTATACGACAGGTTTGGCACTGAAGCTTTCTTT. The genes are TRBV6-6 and TRBJ1-1; possibly TRBD1 for D (6 bases). From germline, CDR1 is MNHNY and CDR2 SVGAGI (reference sequence). Between the trimmed V and J ends, which lost 6 bases and 4 bases, there was a span of 18 bases. This CDR3 is built from 15 residues.